The T cell receptor (beta chain) under discussion was sequenced for a study of T-cell reconstitution after alpha-beta-depleted transplantation in children. The table lists this clonotype with many counts. Preparation of the TCRbeta library was carried out with unique molecular identifiers. TCRdb reanalysed the PCR reads using MiXCR and keeps one entry per CDR3 protein. The sample includes a few hundred thousand distinct CDR3 sequences, approximately 9% of them seen just once. This TCR derives from a human donor who donated a stem cell graft to a child with acute lymphoblastic leukemia. Sequenced here: PBMCs from the stem cell graft donor, sampled from the stem cell graft.

For the CDR3, the DNA is TGTGCCATCACCCGGGGAGCCGGGTATGGCTACACCTTC. Protein product: CAITRGAGYGYTF. The chain has TRBV10-3 and TRBJ1-2; unclear D gene. The germline V gene has CDR1 ENHRY and CDR2 SYGVKD. V was clipped by 7 bases and J by 5 bases, with 14 bases between them. The CDR3 runs to 13 residues.